This TCR beta chain was observed in a study of T cells in Graves' hyperthyroidism and ophthalmopathy (dated by TCRdb to the late 2010s). In terms of the full investigation: Peripheral blood was sampled at the time of initial diagnosis, prior to any treatment. The 100 discovery patients were randomly split 7:3 into training and test sets. Once sampling was done, hyperthyroidism patients were given methimazole at a starting dose of 30 mg daily, whereas ophthalmopathy patients were given high-dose intravenous methylprednisolone. To identify distinguishing TCR V-J signatures, a discovery cohort of about 95 patients was used, comprising 40 to 45 with Graves' ophthalmopathy and some 57 with stable Graves' hyperthyroidism. Prospective prediction of ophthalmopathy was tested in an independent validation cohort consisting of 18 hyperthyroidism patients and around 16 patients who later progressed to ophthalmopathy. TCR Vbeta CDR3 sequencing of roughly 140 peripheral blood samples (43 ophthalmopathy, 75 to 85 hyperthyroidism and approximately 17 progressor patients) is reported in the paper. The study also compared thyroid tissue and blood T-cell repertoires from more than 5 Graves' hyperthyroidism patients. Beyond this particular receptor, the publication reports: A 13 V-J signature model separated ophthalmopathy from stable hyperthyroidism, with approximately 86% sensitivity and about 81% specificity in cross-validation and 80%/75% in testing. Sample size was not statistically predetermined, and investigators were not blinded to group allocation. Most expanded thyroid clonotypes (frequency above 0.001) were also found in blood, which suggests that blood repertoires may mirror thyroid immune responses. In validation, the model predicted progression to ophthalmopathy with approximately 71% sensitivity and approximately 72% specificity, a median of 6.5 months before onset.

Ophthalmopathy patients had moderately to severely active disease, Clinical Activity Score of at least 3, NOSPECS grade of at least 4, and duration under 3 months. Patients with uncontrolled infections, other autoimmune diseases, pregnancy or lactation were excluded. Clinical symptoms, serum thyroxine and TRAb, thyroid ultrasound, and orbital computed tomography formed the basis for the diagnoses. PBMCs were separated from approximately 10 ml of fresh peripheral blood using Ficoll-Paque density gradient centrifugation. Total RNA was extracted using Trizol reagent, and RNA quality was assessed on an Agilent 2100 Bioanalyzer. TCR beta CDR3 regions were amplified from RNA transcripts. The TCR CDR3 was subjected to a first round of RT-PCR using the HTBI primer set and the Qiagen OneStep RT-PCR kit. A second multiplex PCR round built the libraries, followed by size selection and purification. Sequencing of the libraries was done on an Illumina HiSeq2000 using paired-end 100 bp reads. In the original analysis: SOAPnuke was used to process the raw data, throwing out any read that contained adapters or uncalled bases, had a mean Phred below 15, or lacked an exact constant-primer or identifier match. High-quality paired reads were merged with COPE v1.2.5, and unique nucleotide sequences were defined as clonotypes. MiTCR v1.1 was used to align clonotypes to the IMGT TRBV, TRBD and TRBJ reference segments. Analysis was restricted to V-J combinations with a frequency above 0.0001, which covered 99% to 99.2% of repertoires. The TCS score was defined as F50 (clonal expansion) divided by E x V (chaos), with BLOSUM62-based TCRdist calculated between CDR3 peptides within each V-J. Welch's t-statistics and random forest reduced fewer than 550 V-J features to 13, which were used in a naive Bayes classifier (R e1071). The public sequencing data were trimmed at Q25 with fastp and processed into clonotypes with MiXCR by TCRdb, which kept only in-frame beta chains. Rows are unified per CDR3 protein, each entry keeping the most common DNA and genes. TCRdb, not the authors, supplied the V and J calls. The sample profile shows about 640,000 distinct CDR3 sequences; 20% of them were found once. The ten largest clonotypes hold 34% of the sample.

As concerns this clonotype: No cognate antigen has been identified for it. No base quality information exists; no much larger clone differs at one position.

The germline V gene gives CDR1 as KGHDR and CDR2 as SFDVKD. There are 13 amino acids in the CDR3, from cysteine to phenylalanine inclusive. Only the CDR3 part of the read is kept: 39 bases, read in frame from the first base. Deletion took 4 bases off V and 1 base off J, with a span of 7 bases between the germline ends. The sequence is built from TRBV24-1 and TRBJ2-7, with no confident D gene call. Material: blood. This clonotype originated in a man younger than 45 with Graves' ophthalmopathy. The DNA reads as follows: TGTGCCACCAGTGAAAGCCAGTCCTACGAGCAGTACTTC. Its protein reads: CATSESQSYEQYF.